This T cell receptor (beta chain) is from a study of cytomegalovirus exposure and HLA in healthy donors. About the research overall: The use of the same platform for the approximately 130 validation repertoires and the 666 first-cohort repertoires was reported by a later analysis. Study observations and caveats: There were 150 or so TCR beta chains listed as cytomegalovirus-associated. Cytomegalovirus status was reportedly diagnosed by the classifier with high specificity and sensitivity.

Regarding this clone: Antigen specificity is unknown.

Germline V gives CDR1 SEHNR, CDR2 FQNEAQ (reference sequence). The V and J ends lost 5 bases and 4 bases, in that order; junction bases with no gene match: 4. The CDR3 runs to 13 residues. Assay: immunoSEQ multiplex PCR; the TCRdb copy retains only in-frame clones and omits some. The data hold 150,000 to 200,000 clones, with about 81% observed a single time. The clonotype was recovered from a woman aged 25 to 39 in good health and CMV-seronegative. The sequencing input was PBMCs. This chain joins TRBV7-9 and TRBJ1-2, with 7 bases aligning to TRBD1. CDR3 residues: CASSQTGPYGYTF. CDR3 nucleotide sequence: TGTGCCAGCAGCCAGACAGGGCCCTATGGCTACACCTTC. Together with reference TRBV7-9 and TRBJ1-2, the CDR3 gives the full variable domain: DTGVSQNPRHKITKRGQNVTFRCDPISEHNRLYWYRQTLGQGPEFLTYFQNEAQLEKSRLLSDRFSAERPKGSFSTLEIQRTEQGDSAMYLCASSQTGPYGYTFGSGTRLTVV.